This T cell receptor beta chain was documented in a study of blood T cell repertoires in COVID-19. Study-wide context: Donors in the United States, Italy and Spain gave samples during acute or convalescent COVID-19. T cells, B-cell-depleted T cells, or PBMCs provided the cDNA or gDNA that served as material.

Per the germline V gene, CDR1 is SGHDT and CDR2 is YYEEEE. This CDR3 is built from 17 residues. V gave up 0 bases and J gave up 1 base, with 16 bases separating them. Original handling: Amplification of reference gene primers was used by the study to estimate nucleated cell counts. Data came from immunoSEQ multiplex PCR; TCRdb stores just in-frame clones and leaves some out. That table is the source of V, J and clone size, and D and trimming were worked out from the DNA. The sample holds some 130,000 clones, about four fifths seen once. The gene calls are TRBV5-6 and TRBJ1-1; D not certain. Sequencing was done on a sample of peripheral blood. This clonotype originated in a woman between 45 and 60 years old with acute or convalescent COVID-19. The CDR3 DNA sequence: TGTGCCAGCAGCTTGGATGGACTTGTGGGAAAGAACACTGAAGCTTTCTTT. Amino acids: CASSLDGLVGKNTEAFF. Full variable domain (outside the CDR3, taken from reference TRBV5-6 and TRBJ1-1): DAGVTQSPTHLIKTRGQQVTLRCSPKSGHDTVSWYQQALGQGPQFIFQYYEEEERQRGNFPDRFSGHQFPNYSSELNVNALLLGDSALYLCASSLDGLVGKNTEAFFGQGTRLTVV.